This TCR beta chain was identified in a study of shared clonotypes between healthy human individuals. The naive CD8 fraction comprised CD45RO-negative cells positively selected for CCR7 and excluded terminally differentiated effector memory CD45RA+ cells. CDR3 size: 15 residues. The V gene end was trimmed by 0 bases and the J gene end by 4 bases; junction bases not matched to a gene: 2. CDR1 and CDR2 from the germline V gene are MRHNA and SNTAGT. The method was immunoSEQ multiplex PCR; TCRdb's version includes in-frame clones alone and lacks a portion of them. The table includes about 2.2 million clones, around 93% detected once.

Sequencing used naive CD8+ T cells from PBMCs. This sequence joins TRBV6-4 and TRBJ2-3, with TRBD2 identical over 9 bases. The TCR originated in a man aged 18 to 35 in good health. Some clones in this sample may be carry-over from other donors' samples. The CDR3 bases are TGTGCCAGCAGTGACTCGGCGGGAGGGCCAGATACGCAGTATTTT. This translates into CASSDSAGGPDTQYF.